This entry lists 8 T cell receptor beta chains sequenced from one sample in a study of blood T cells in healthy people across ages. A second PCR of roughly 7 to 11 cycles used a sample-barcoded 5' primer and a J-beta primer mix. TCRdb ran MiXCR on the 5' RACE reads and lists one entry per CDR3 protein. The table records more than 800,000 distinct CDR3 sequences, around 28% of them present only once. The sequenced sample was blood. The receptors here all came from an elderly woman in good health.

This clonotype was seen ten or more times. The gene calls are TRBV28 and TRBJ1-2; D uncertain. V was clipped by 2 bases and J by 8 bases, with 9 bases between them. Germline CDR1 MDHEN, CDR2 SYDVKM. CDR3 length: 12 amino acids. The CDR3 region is CASSLVIGGYTF. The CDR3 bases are TGTGCCAGCAGTTTAGTCATAGGGGGCTACACCTTC.

CDR3 nucleotides: TGCAGTGCTAGAGTAGCGGGGGGCCAAATAATAACCTACAATGAGCAGTTCTTC. The encoded protein is CSARVAGGQIITYNEQFF. J is TRBJ2-1 and V is TRBV20-1; 10 bases fit TRBD2. With V trimmed by 1 base and J by 2 bases, 11 bases remained unmatched. CDR1 and CDR2 (germline): DFQATT, SNEGSKA (reference sequence). The CDR3 sequence is 18 residues long.

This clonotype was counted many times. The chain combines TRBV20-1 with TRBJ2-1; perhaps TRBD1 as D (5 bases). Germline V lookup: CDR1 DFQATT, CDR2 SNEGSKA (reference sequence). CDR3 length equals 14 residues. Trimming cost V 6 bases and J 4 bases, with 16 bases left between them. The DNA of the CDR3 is TGCAGTGCCGACTGGGGCAGGGCTTACAATGAGCAGTTCTTC. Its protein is CSADWGRAYNEQFF.

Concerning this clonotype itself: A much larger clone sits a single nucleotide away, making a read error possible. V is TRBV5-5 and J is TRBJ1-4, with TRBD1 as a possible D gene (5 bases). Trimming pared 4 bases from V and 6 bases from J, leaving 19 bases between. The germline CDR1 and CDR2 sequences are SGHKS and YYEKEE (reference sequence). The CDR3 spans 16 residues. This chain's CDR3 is CASSLVPGNSHEKLFF. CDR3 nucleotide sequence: TGTGCCAGCAGCCTTGTACCAGGGAATTCTCATGAAAAACTGTTTTTT.

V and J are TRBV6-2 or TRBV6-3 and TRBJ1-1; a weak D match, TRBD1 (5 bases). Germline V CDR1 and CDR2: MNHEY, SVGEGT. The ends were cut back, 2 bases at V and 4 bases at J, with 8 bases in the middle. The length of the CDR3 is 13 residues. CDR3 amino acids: CASSYDGTTEAFF. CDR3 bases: TGTGCCAGCAGTTACGACGGGACCACTGAAGCTTTCTTT.

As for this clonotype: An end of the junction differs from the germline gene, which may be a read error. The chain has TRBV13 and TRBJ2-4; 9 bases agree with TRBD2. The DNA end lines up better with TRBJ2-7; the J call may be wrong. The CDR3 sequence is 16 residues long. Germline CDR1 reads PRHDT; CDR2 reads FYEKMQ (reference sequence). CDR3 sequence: CASGLGASGETYEQYF. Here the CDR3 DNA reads TGTGCCAGCGGCTTAGGGGCTAGCGGGGAAACCTACGAGCAGTACTTC.

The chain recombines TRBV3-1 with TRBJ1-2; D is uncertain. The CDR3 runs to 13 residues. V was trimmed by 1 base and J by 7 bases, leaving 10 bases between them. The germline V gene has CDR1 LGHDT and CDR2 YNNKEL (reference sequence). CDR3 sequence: CASSQGARVGYTF. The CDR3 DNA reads TGTGCCAGCAGCCAAGGGGCGCGCGTTGGCTACACCTTC.

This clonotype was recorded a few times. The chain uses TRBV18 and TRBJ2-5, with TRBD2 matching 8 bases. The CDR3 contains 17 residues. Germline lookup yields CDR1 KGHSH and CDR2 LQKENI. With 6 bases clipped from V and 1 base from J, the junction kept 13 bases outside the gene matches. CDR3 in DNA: TGTGCCAGCTCGCGAGAGACTAGCGCTCTCCCCCAAGAGACCCAGTACTTC. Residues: CASSRETSALPQETQYF.